A single sample is the source of the 8 T cell receptor beta chains below, sequenced in a study of OX40 agonist ivuxolimab in advanced cancers. The protocol was immunoSEQ multiplex PCR, while the TCRdb copy is restricted to in-frame clones and leaves out a portion. The table shows about 72,000 clones, with around 91% occurring only once. Sequenced material: CD4+ or CD8+ T cells sorted from blood, taken in a trial of the OX40 agonist ivuxolimab. Every receptor here comes from an adult with an advanced solid tumor such as melanoma, head and neck, liver or kidney cancer.

V is TRBV19 and J is TRBJ1-2; 7 bases agree with TRBD1. Germline values: CDR1 LNHDA, CDR2 SQIVND (reference sequence). This CDR3 has 15 amino acids. V was pared by 7 bases and J by 6 bases, with 14 bases of the junction left unmatched. CDR3 nucleotides: TGTGCCAGTACCACGACAGGGAACGAACTCCATGGCTACACCTTC. It yields the protein CASTTTGNELHGYTF.

The table lists this clone with a count of one. The rearrangement uses TRBV28 and TRBJ1-5; 9 nucleotides align to TRBD1. With 3 bases clipped from V and 7 bases from J, the junction kept 4 bases outside the gene matches. Germline-derived CDR1 and CDR2 are MDHEN and SYDVKM. This CDR3 contains 14 residues. CDR3 coding DNA: TGTGCCAGCAGTTTGACAGGGGGACACCAGCCCCAGCATTTT. It yields the protein CASSLTGGHQPQHF.

The chain uses TRBV9 and TRBJ2-2; D tentatively fits TRBD1 or TRBD2 (5 bases each). Between the trimmed V and J ends, which lost 4 bases and 4 bases, there was a span of 14 bases. The germline V gene encodes CDR1 SGDLS and CDR2 YYNGEE. This CDR3 is built from 15 residues. The CDR3 coding sequence is TGTGCCAGCAGCCCACTCGGGACCTTCACCGGGGAGCTGTTTTTT. It specifies CASSPLGTFTGELFF.

The genes are TRBV5-4 and TRBJ2-7; TRBD1 might be the D (6 bases). CDR1 is SGHNT and CDR2 is YYREEE in the germline V gene (reference sequence). There are 13 residues in the CDR3. Trimming removed 5 bases from V and 0 bases from J, with 9 bases in between. CDR3 in DNA: TGTGCCAGCAGAGGACAGAACTCCTACGAGCAGTACTTC. Translated, it gives CASRGQNSYEQYF.

The gene calls are TRBV7-8 and TRBJ1-5; D is undetermined. This CDR3 spans 15 amino acids. Germline CDR1 is SGHVS and CDR2 is FQNEAQ. V gave up 0 bases and J gave up 5 bases, with 11 bases separating them. CDR3 sequence (DNA): TGTGCCAGCAGCTTAGCGGCCCCACAGCATCAGCCCCAGCATTTT. Residues: CASSLAAPQHQPQHF.

This chain connects TRBV5-6 to TRBJ2-7; D call uncertain. The CDR3 contains 14 residues. Germline loops: CDR1 SGHDT, CDR2 YYEEEE. Trimming cost V 1 base and J 7 bases, with 15 bases left between them. The CDR3 region is CASSLPPQLEEQYF. The CDR3 DNA is TGTGCCAGCAGCTTGCCCCCGCAGCTTGAAGAGCAGTACTTC.

The V gene is TRBV19, the J gene TRBJ2-7; 8 bases are shared with TRBD2. CDR1 is LNHDA and CDR2 is SQIVND in the germline V gene (reference sequence). This CDR3 comprises 14 residues. V lost 3 bases to trimming and J lost 7 bases; unmatched junction nucleotides: 8. This CDR3 is CASSIGSGVREQYF. Here the CDR3 DNA reads TGTGCCAGTAGTATTGGTAGCGGGGTTCGGGAGCAGTACTTC.

This clone came up once. V usage is TRBV4-2 and J usage is TRBJ2-1; tentative D call: TRBD1 (5 bases). Germline CDR1 LGHNA, CDR2 YNFKEQ. The V gene lost 2 bases and the J gene lost 9 bases, with 11 bases spanning the gap. This CDR3 contains 13 residues. The CDR3 coding sequence is TGTGCCAGCAGCCAACAGGGAAGGGGTGAGCAGTTCTTC. It encodes CASSQQGRGEQFF.